This T cell receptor beta chain is drawn from a study of T-cell memory formation after mild COVID-19. Study findings and constraints: There were some responding clones in pre-infection memory, which suggested that cross-reactive memory had joined.

From 5'RACE with constant-segment primers came TCR alpha and TCR beta cDNA libraries that carried sample barcodes and UMIs. One entry per CDR3 protein, called by TCRdb with MiXCR from the 5' RACE reads. The sample lists about 180,000 distinct CDR3 sequences, about 18% occurring once. This clonotype was counted only a few times. Its antigen is not known. V was shortened by 0 bases and J by 4 bases, with 13 bases between the two germline ends. The CDR3 covers 16 residues. Looked up from germline, CDR1 is ENHRY and CDR2 is SYGVKD. The source material was PBMCs or a T cell subset sorted from them (not recorded which). This sequence originates from a man between 18 and 29 years old who had mild COVID-19 (a few samples of this study predate the infection). Cell type and time point are not known. The chain links TRBV10-3 to TRBJ2-1; possible D gene TRBD1, 5 bases. The CDR3 bases are TGTGCCATCAGTGAGTCTGGGGCGCCCCGTTACAATGAGCAGTTCTTC. Protein sequence: CAISESGAPRYNEQFF.